Sequencing of this T cell receptor beta chain was carried out in a study of T cell changes during pregnancy in multiple sclerosis. TCRdb keeps only in-frame clones here, not all; method: immunoSEQ multiplex PCR. The sample lists some 77,000 clones; 85% to 95% were seen once. This CDR3 is built from 15 residues. From germline, CDR1 is LNHDA and CDR2 SQIVND (reference sequence). Trimming pared 3 bases from V and 2 bases from J, leaving 11 bases between. The clonotype was recovered from a female donor in good health, enrolled as a control in a pregnancy study. J is TRBJ1-3 and V is TRBV19; D perhaps matches TRBD1 (5 bases). Sample: peripheral blood, taken after pregnancy. The CDR3 spells CASSMAARAGNTIYF. Here the CDR3 DNA reads TGTGCCAGTAGTATGGCGGCCAGGGCTGGAAACACCATATATTTT.